This note documents a single TCR beta chain sequence. The assay was immunoSEQ multiplex PCR, and TCRdb's table has in-frame clones only and misses some. In the table there are around 40,000 clones, 95% of which are singletons. This specimen belongs to a study of T cell clonotyping in hematopoietic cell transplantation. Time point given: recipient sample about 28 days before transplant, after cytoreduction. This CDR3 has 16 residues. The germline V gene has CDR1 ENHRY and CDR2 SYGVKD. The V and J ends lost 0 bases and 7 bases, in that order; junction bases with no gene match: 6. This TCR was sampled from a man in his forties with chronic myeloid leukemia. Some clones in this sample may be carry-over from other donors' samples. This material consisted of peripheral blood mononuclear cells, taken before stem cell transplant. This chain joins TRBV10-3 and TRBJ1-6, with 7 bases fitting TRBD1. In DNA, the CDR3 is TGTGCCATCAGTGAGTCGCGGGGGACAGCAAATTCACCCCTCCACTTT. This translates into CAISESRGTANSPLHF.